The rows below give T cell receptor beta chains drawn from one sample of a study of blood T cells in healthy people across ages. Using its own MiXCR run on the 5' RACE reads, TCRdb lists one record per CDR3 protein. The sample has roughly 790,000 distinct CDR3 sequences, 40% to 45% seen once. Sequencing input: blood. The source is a woman aged 60-75 years in good health. Each CDR3 is given with its conserved first and last residue. The D gene is left open where the match is weak. Clone size, where shown, is once, few, many, or a class for clones that have expanded.

CDR3 length,D gene,V gene,J gene,clone size,CDR3 protein,CDR3 DNA
14,-,TRBV12-3/TRBV12-4,TRBJ2-7,-,CASSLTSPYNGQYF,TGTGCCAGCAGTTTAACTAGTCCCTACAATGGGCAGTACTTC
14,TRBD1,TRBV9,TRBJ1-4,-,CASSVGDSNEKLFF,TGTGCCAGCAGCGTAGGGGACAGTAATGAAAAACTGTTTTTT
14,-,TRBV6-5,TRBJ2-7,few,CASSYYTRTGEQYF,TGTGCCAGCAGTTATTACACCCGCACGGGCGAGCAGTACTTC
14,TRBD1,TRBV13,TRBJ2-1,few,CASSRGTGGYEQFF,TGTGCCAGCAGCAGGGGGACAGGGGGCTACGAGCAGTTCTTC
14,TRBD2,TRBV10-3,TRBJ2-5,-,CAISVGGAGNEQYF,TGTGCCATCAGTGTCGGGGGGGCCGGCAATGAGCAGTACTTC
14,-,TRBV29-1,TRBJ1-2,few,CSVEVGGGAAGYTF,TGCAGCGTTGAAGTAGGCGGGGGGGCGGCTGGCTACACCTTC
13,TRBD1,TRBV30,TRBJ2-2,-,CAWDRGLGGELFF,TGTGCCTGGGACAGGGGGTTGGGCGGGGAGCTGTTTTTT
13,-,TRBV18,TRBJ2-3,few,CASSLATADTQYF,TGTGCCAGCTCACTGGCCACGGCAGATACGCAGTATTTT
16,TRBD1,TRBV7-3,TRBJ2-1,-,CASSPHRGLRDDEQFF,TGTGCCAGCAGTCCCCACAGGGGGCTGAGAGACGATGAGCAGTTCTTC
12,-,TRBV30,TRBJ1-2,-,CALNPENYGYTF,TGTGCCCTAAACCCAGAAAACTATGGCTACACCTTC
12,-,TRBV6-6,TRBJ1-2,once,CASSPGDSRYTF,TGTGCCAGCAGTCCAGGGGATAGTAGATACACCTTC
14,TRBD1,TRBV29-1,TRBJ2-5,-,CSVARQGGEETQYF,TGCAGCGTTGCCAGACAGGGTGGAGAAGAGACCCAGTACTTC
17,TRBD1,TRBV20-1,TRBJ1-2,-,CSARPLAGGQGAFGYTF,TGCAGTGCTAGACCCCTCGCGGGCGGACAGGGGGCTTTTGGCTACACCTTC
15,TRBD1,TRBV27,TRBJ2-4,few,CASRRGTGNKNIQYF,TGTGCCAGCAGACGGGGGACAGGCAACAAAAACATTCAGTACTTC
15,-,TRBV24-1,TRBJ2-6,-,CATSDGFPGANVLTF,TGTGCCACCAGTGACGGGTTCCCTGGGGCCAACGTCCTGACTTTC
16,-,TRBV4-1,TRBJ1-3,-,CASSQELGVSGNTIYF,TGCGCCAGCAGCCAAGAGTTAGGGGTCTCGGGAAACACCATATATTTT
15,TRBD2,TRBV27,TRBJ2-1,-,CASSPGASGGNEQFF,TGTGCCAGCAGTCCCGGGGCTAGCGGAGGAAATGAGCAGTTCTTC
12,-,TRBV7-2,TRBJ2-5,few,CASSSTWETQYF,TGTGCCAGCAGCTCTACCTGGGAGACCCAGTACTTC
15,TRBD2,TRBV18,TRBJ2-4,-,CASSPRGLAGGVQYF,TGTGCCAGCTCACCACGAGGACTAGCGGGAGGGGTGCAGTACTTC
14,TRBD1,TRBV6-2/TRBV6-3,TRBJ2-7,-,CASRMGQGVYEQYF,TGTGCCAGCAGGATGGGACAGGGGGTCTACGAGCAGTACTTC
11,-,TRBV28,TRBJ1-1,-,CASNIGTEAFF,TGTGCCAGCAATATCGGGACAGAAGCTTTCTTT
14,TRBD1,TRBV7-9,TRBJ1-2,-,CASSEGQGSYGYTF,TGTGCCAGCAGCGAAGGACAGGGGAGCTATGGCTACACCTTC
17,-,TRBV20-1,TRBJ2-3,few,CSASLTWDDRGADTQYF,TGCAGTGCTAGTCTAACCTGGGACGACCGTGGTGCAGATACGCAGTATTTT
16,TRBD1,TRBV7-3,TRBJ2-1,few,CASSLGWGQGENEQFF,TGTGCCAGCAGCTTAGGGTGGGGTCAGGGGGAGAATGAGCAGTTCTTC
16,TRBD1,TRBV6-5,TRBJ1-5,-,CASSQTGVVGNQPQHF,TGTGCCAGCAGCCAGACAGGGGTCGTGGGCAATCAGCCCCAGCATTTT
16,TRBD1,TRBV11-2,TRBJ2-7,few,CASSIATGQGWYEQYF,TGTGCCAGCAGCATCGCCACAGGACAGGGGTGGTACGAGCAGTACTTC
13,-,TRBV28,TRBJ2-1,few,CASRTPQTNEQFF,TGTGCCAGCAGGACCCCCCAGACCAATGAGCAGTTCTTC
14,-,TRBV27,TRBJ2-1,-,CASSSGVAYNEQFF,TGTGCCAGCAGTTCAGGGGTGGCCTACAATGAGCAGTTCTTC
19,TRBD2,TRBV27,TRBJ2-7,-,CASSFDGGTSMTTPYEQYF,TGTGCCAGCAGTTTTGACGGGGGGACTAGCATGACGACTCCCTACGAGCAGTACTTC
15,TRBD2,TRBV7-2,TRBJ2-1,-,CATQPWLAGDNEQFF,TGTGCCACCCAACCGTGGCTAGCGGGAGACAATGAGCAGTTCTTC
16,-,TRBV3-1,TRBJ1-4,-,CASSHPAAGRNEKLFF,TGTGCCAGCAGCCACCCTGCGGCAGGGAGAAATGAAAAACTGTTTTTT
15,-,TRBV5-1,TRBJ2-2,few,CASSLGSTTGGELFF,TGCGCCAGCAGCTTGGGAAGTACGACCGGTGGGGAGCTGTTTTTT
13,-,TRBV5-1,TRBJ2-7,few,CASSPTNYYEQYF,TGCGCCAGCAGCCCGACAAACTACTACGAGCAGTACTTC
12,-,TRBV24-1,TRBJ1-2,-,CATTRGYGGYTF,TGTGCCACTACCCGGGGCTATGGTGGCTACACCTTC
16,-,TRBV4-2,TRBJ1-3,-,CASSQVNTKAGNTIYF,TGTGCCAGCAGCCAAGTGAACACAAAGGCTGGAAACACCATATATTTT
16,TRBD1,TRBV2,TRBJ1-1,once,CASRYGTGGGNTEAFF,TGTGCCAGCAGGTATGGGACAGGAGGAGGGAACACTGAAGCTTTCTTT
16,-,TRBV7-2,TRBJ2-5,-,CANSLADGYGQETQYF,TGTGCCAACAGCTTAGCTGACGGGTATGGGCAAGAGACCCAGTACTTC
15,TRBD2,TRBV6-6,TRBJ2-1,-,CASTAGGYSYNEQFF,TGTGCCAGCACCGCGGGGGGCTACTCCTACAATGAGCAGTTCTTC
15,TRBD2,TRBV29-1,TRBJ2-3,-,CSLLAGGRGTDTQYF,TGCAGCCTTCTAGCGGGAGGTAGAGGCACAGATACGCAGTATTTT
13,TRBD2,TRBV3-1,TRBJ2-7,many,CASSQGLAGEQYF,TGTGCCAGCAGCCAAGGACTAGCGGGCGAGCAGTACTTC
14,-,TRBV20-1,TRBJ1-4,-,CSAALAGLPEKLFF,TGCAGTGCCGCCCTGGCTGGTCTCCCTGAAAAACTGTTTTTT
16,TRBD2,TRBV7-9,TRBJ2-2,-,CASSGGLAENTGELFF,TGTGCCAGCAGCGGGGGACTAGCGGAAAACACCGGGGAGCTGTTTTTT
14,-,TRBV6-1,TRBJ2-7,few,CASSERVSGNEQYF,TGTGCCAGCAGTGAACGGGTCAGTGGCAACGAGCAGTACTTC
14,TRBD1,TRBV15,TRBJ2-7,-,CATRMTGESYEQYF,TGTGCCACCAGGATGACAGGGGAGAGCTACGAGCAGTACTTC
14,-,TRBV12-3/TRBV12-4,TRBJ2-3,-,CASSFGVSADMQYF,TGTGCCAGCAGTTTCGGAGTGAGCGCAGATATGCAGTATTTT
13,-,TRBV2,TRBJ2-5,-,CASSTEPSNEQYF,TGTGCCAGCAGCACCGAACCTAGCAATGAGCAGTACTTC
15,-,TRBV15,TRBJ1-5,-,CATSRDPGYNQPQHF,TGTGCCACCAGCAGAGATCCAGGTTACAATCAGCCCCAGCATTTT
14,-,TRBV3-1,TRBJ2-5,-,CASSQDMTHRAQYF,TGTGCCAGCAGCCAAGATATGACCCACAGGGCCCAGTACTTC
16,TRBD2,TRBV9,TRBJ2-1,few,CASSVGWTSGTNEQFF,TGTGCCAGCAGCGTAGGATGGACTAGCGGGACCAATGAGCAGTTCTTC
15,-,TRBV20-1,TRBJ1-5,-,CSARRGANSNQPQHF,TGCAGTGCTAGACGCGGAGCGAATAGCAATCAGCCCCAGCATTTT